This T cell receptor (beta chain) was found in a study of blood T cell repertoires in COVID-19. Study as a whole: Sources were T cells, B-cell-depleted T cells, or PBMCs; the material itself was cDNA or gDNA.

Clones were sequenced by immunoSEQ multiplex PCR, and TCRdb holds only the in-frame ones, with some missing. The profile shows under 500,000 clones, roughly 85% of them singletons. With 3 bases removed from V and 4 bases from J, the gap between germline ends came to 13 bases. This CDR3 contains 15 residues. The germline gives CDR1 ENHRY, CDR2 SYGVKD. V and J are TRBV10-3 and TRBJ2-1; D not resolved. The sample comprised PBMCs or T cells enriched from blood (not recorded which). The receptor's source is a young woman with acute COVID-19. The CDR3 bases are TGTGCCATCAGTGATGGGCAGGCTATTTACAATGAGCAGTTCTTC. Protein sequence: CAISDGQAIYNEQFF.